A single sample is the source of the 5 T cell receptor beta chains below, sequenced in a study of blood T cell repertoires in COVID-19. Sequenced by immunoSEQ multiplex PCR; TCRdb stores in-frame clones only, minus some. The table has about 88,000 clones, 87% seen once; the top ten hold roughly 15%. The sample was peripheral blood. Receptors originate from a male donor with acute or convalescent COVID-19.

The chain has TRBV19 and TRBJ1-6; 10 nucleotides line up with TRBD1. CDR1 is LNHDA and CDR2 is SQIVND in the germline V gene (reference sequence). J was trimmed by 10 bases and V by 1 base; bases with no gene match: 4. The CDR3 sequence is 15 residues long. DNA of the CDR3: TGTGCCAGTAGTATAGGGGGACAGGGGATCTCACCCCTCCACTTT. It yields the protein CASSIGGQGISPLHF.

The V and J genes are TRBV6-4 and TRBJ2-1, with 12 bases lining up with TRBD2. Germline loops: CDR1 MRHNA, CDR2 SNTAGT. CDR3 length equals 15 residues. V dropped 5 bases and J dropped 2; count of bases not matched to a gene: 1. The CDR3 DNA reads TGTGCCAGCAGTCCTAGCGGGGGGGCCTACAATGAGCAGTTCTTC. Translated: CASSPSGGAYNEQFF.

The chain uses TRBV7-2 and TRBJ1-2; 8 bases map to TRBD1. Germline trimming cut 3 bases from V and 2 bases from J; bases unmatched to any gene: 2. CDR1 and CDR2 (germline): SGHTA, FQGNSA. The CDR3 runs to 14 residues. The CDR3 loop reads CASSLDRVNYGYTF. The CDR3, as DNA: TGTGCCAGCAGCTTGGACAGGGTAAACTATGGCTACACCTTC. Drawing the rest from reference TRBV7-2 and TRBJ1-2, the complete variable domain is GAGVSQSPSNKVTEKGKDVELRCDPISGHTALYWYRQSLGQGLEFLIYFQGNSAPDKSGLPSDRFSAERTGGSVSTLTIQRTQQEDSAVYLCASSLDRVNYGYTFGSGTRLTVV.

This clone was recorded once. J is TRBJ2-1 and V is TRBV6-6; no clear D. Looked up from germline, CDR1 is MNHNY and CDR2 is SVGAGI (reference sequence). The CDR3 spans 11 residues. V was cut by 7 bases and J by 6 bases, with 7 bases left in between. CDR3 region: CASTLVNEQFF. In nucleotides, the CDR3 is TGTGCCAGCACCCTAGTCAATGAGCAGTTCTTC.

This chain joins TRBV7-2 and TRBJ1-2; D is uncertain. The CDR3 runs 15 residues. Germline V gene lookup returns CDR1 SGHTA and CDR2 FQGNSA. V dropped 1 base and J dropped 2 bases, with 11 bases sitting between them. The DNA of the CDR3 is TGTGCCAGCAGCTTAGAATGGGGAGGCAACTATGGCTACACCTTC. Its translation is CASSLEWGGNYGYTF.